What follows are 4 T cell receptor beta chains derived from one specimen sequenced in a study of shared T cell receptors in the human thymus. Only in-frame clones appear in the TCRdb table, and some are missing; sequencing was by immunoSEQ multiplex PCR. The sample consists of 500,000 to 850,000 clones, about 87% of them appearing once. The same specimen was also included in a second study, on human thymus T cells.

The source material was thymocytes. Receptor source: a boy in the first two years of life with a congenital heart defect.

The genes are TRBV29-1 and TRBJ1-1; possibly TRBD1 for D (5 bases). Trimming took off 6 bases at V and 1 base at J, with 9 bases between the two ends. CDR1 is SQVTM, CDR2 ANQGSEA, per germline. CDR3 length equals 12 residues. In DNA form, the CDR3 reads TGCAGCGTCCCTACAGGGAACACTGAAGCTTTCTTT. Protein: CSVPTGNTEAFF.

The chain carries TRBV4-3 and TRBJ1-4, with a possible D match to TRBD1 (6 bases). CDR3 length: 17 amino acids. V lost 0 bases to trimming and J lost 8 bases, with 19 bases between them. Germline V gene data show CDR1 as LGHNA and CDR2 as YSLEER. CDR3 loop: CASSQESWTVEGEKLFF. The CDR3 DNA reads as TGCGCCAGCAGCCAAGAATCTTGGACAGTTGAGGGGGAAAAACTGTTTTTT.

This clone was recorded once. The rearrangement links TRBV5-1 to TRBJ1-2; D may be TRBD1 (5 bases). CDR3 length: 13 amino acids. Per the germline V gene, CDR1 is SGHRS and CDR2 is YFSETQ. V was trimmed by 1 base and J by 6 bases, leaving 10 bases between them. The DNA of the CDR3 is TGCGCCAGCAGCTTGCCGGGGGGGAATGGCTACACCTTC. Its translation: CASSLPGGNGYTF.

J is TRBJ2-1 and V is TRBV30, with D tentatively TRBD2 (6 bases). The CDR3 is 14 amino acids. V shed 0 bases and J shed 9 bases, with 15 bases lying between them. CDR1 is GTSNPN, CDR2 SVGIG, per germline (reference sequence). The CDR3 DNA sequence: TGTGCCTGGAGTGTATTGCGGGGATATACTGAGCAGTTCTTC. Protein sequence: CAWSVLRGYTEQFF.